Listed here are 20 T cell receptor beta chains from one sample, sequenced in a study of T cell repertoires in cytomegalovirus infection. Via MiXCR, TCRdb re-called the reads, giving one row per CDR3 protein. The sample lists about 310,000 distinct CDR3 sequences, around a sixth occurring once. The sequencing input was PBMCs. These receptors were collected from a human donor in good health (CMV status not recorded). Some clones in this sample may be carry-over from other donors' samples.

This clonotype appeared a few times. The rearrangement joins TRBV4-1 to TRBJ2-7; the D gene is possibly TRBD1 (5 bases). Germline-derived CDR1 and CDR2 are MGHRA and YSYEKL. Deletions cut 1 base from V and 0 bases from J, with 10 bases between. The CDR3 sequence is 15 residues long. The CDR3 DNA is TGCGCCAGCAGCCAAGGACAGCTTAGCTCCTACGAGCAGTACTTC. Translated, it gives CASSQGQLSSYEQYF.

The V gene is TRBV27, the J gene TRBJ2-7, with D perhaps matching TRBD2 (5 bases). The germline V gene has CDR1 MNHEY and CDR2 SMNVEV (reference sequence). CDR3 length: 13 residues. The germline V and J ends were trimmed by 8 bases and 9 bases, with 20 bases remaining between them. The CDR3 sequence: CASRRQDEFAQYF. For the CDR3, the DNA is TGTGCCAGCCGGAGGCAGGACGAATTCGCGCAGTACTTC.

This clonotype was picked up a small number of times. The chain recombines TRBV18 with TRBJ1-5; D may be TRBD1 (5 bases). Germline assignment: CDR1 KGHSH and CDR2 LQKENI. CDR3 length equals 15 residues. The ends were cut back, 3 bases at V and 6 bases at J, with 15 bases in the middle. The CDR3 here is CASSPIQGGGQPQHF. CDR3 sequence (DNA): TGTGCCAGCTCACCGATTCAGGGTGGGGGTCAGCCCCAGCATTTT.

This chain uses TRBV20-1 with TRBJ2-3, with 8 positions matching TRBD2. Germline V gene lookup returns CDR1 DFQATT and CDR2 SNEGSKA (reference sequence). The trim removed 1 base at V and 2 bases at J, leaving 11 bases unmatched. The CDR3 length is 17 residues. The CDR3: CSARVTLGRGATDTQYF. Here the CDR3 DNA reads TGCAGTGCTAGAGTGACCCTAGGGCGGGGGGCCACAGATACGCAGTATTTT.

This clonotype was seen repeatedly, ten times or more. The chain uses TRBV12-3 or TRBV12-4 and TRBJ1-4; 8 nucleotides align to TRBD1. The length of the CDR3 is 15 residues. The trim removed 3 bases at V and 4 bases at J, leaving 4 bases unmatched. The CDR3 loop reads CASSLGDRNNEKLFF. The CDR3 DNA reads as TGTGCCAGCAGTTTGGGGGACAGGAATAATGAAAAACTGTTTTTT.

This clonotype has a handful of counts. This chain connects TRBV20-1 to TRBJ1-6; weak D call: TRBD1 (5 bases). V was cut by 3 bases and J by 9 bases, with 12 bases left in between. The germline V gene encodes CDR1 DFQATT and CDR2 SNEGSKA (reference sequence). This CDR3 region has 13 residues. This chain's CDR3 is CSASGGVGSPLHF. The DNA of the CDR3 is TGCAGTGCTAGTGGGGGGGTCGGTTCACCCCTCCACTTT.

This clonotype was seen at least ten times. The V and J genes are TRBV7-2 and TRBJ1-2; no clear D gene. V was shortened by 1 base and J by 2 bases, with 14 bases between the two germline ends. The germline V gene encodes CDR1 SGHTA and CDR2 FQGNSA. The CDR3 is made up of 16 amino acids. This CDR3 reads CASSLEDARTNYGYTF. CDR3 sequence (DNA): TGTGCCAGCAGCTTAGAGGATGCACGGACCAACTATGGCTACACCTTC.

This clonotype was observed a handful of times. This chain joins TRBV6-5 and TRBJ1-4; TRBD1 might be the D (5 bases). The V and J ends lost 5 bases and 8 bases respectively, with 12 bases between them. This CDR3 comprises 13 residues. Germline V gene lookup returns CDR1 MNHEY and CDR2 SVGAGI. The CDR3 coding sequence is TGTGCCAGCAGTCCCCGGGGGGACGAAAAACTGTTTTTT. This sequence encodes CASSPRGDEKLFF.

Many counts were recorded for this clonotype. The V call is TRBV7-2, the J call TRBJ2-3; the D gene could be TRBD1 or TRBD2 (5 bases each). The V and J ends lost 5 bases and 9 bases respectively, with 18 bases between them. The CDR3 spans 14 residues. Germline loops: CDR1 SGHTA, CDR2 FQGNSA. The CDR3 sequence: CASSPPGAIVTQYF. The CDR3, as DNA: TGTGCCAGCAGCCCACCCGGGGCAATCGTGACGCAGTATTTT. Filled out from reference TRBV7-2 and TRBJ2-3, the complete variable domain reads GAGVSQSPSNKVTEKGKDVELRCDPISGHTALYWYRQSLGQGLEFLIYFQGNSAPDKSGLPSDRFSAERTGGSVSTLTIQRTQQEDSAVYLCASSPPGAIVTQYFGPGTRLTVL.

The J gene is TRBJ1-1, the V gene TRBV6-6; TRBD1 matches at 9 bases. The CDR3 runs 15 residues. V was clipped by 2 bases and J by 5 bases; unmatched bases: 6. Germline assignment: CDR1 MNHNY and CDR2 SVGAGI (reference sequence). DNA for the CDR3: TGTGCCAGCAGTTACGGCGGGACAGGGATGACTGAAGCTTTCTTT. This sequence encodes CASSYGGTGMTEAFF.

The V and J genes are TRBV13 and TRBJ2-2; 8 positions match TRBD1. CDR1 and CDR2 from the germline V gene are PRHDT and FYEKMQ (reference sequence). V lost 4 bases to trimming and J lost 4 bases; unmatched junction nucleotides: 2. The CDR3 extends over 14 amino acids. The CDR3 protein is CASSSTGGTGELFF. The CDR3 DNA reads as TGTGCCAGCAGCTCCACAGGGGGCACCGGGGAGCTGTTTTTT. The variable domain in full, with the rest retrieved from reference TRBV13 and TRBJ2-2, is AAGVIQSPRHLIKEKRETATLKCYPIPRHDTVYWYQQGPGQDPQFLISFYEKMQSDKGSIPDRFSAQQFSDYHSELNMSSLELGDSALYFCASSSTGGTGELFFGEGSRLTVL.

The chain employs TRBV5-1 and TRBJ1-2, with TRBD1 as a possible D gene (6 bases). V lost 0 bases and J 3 bases, leaving 9 bases between the germline ends. The CDR3 is 14 residues long. CDR1 SGHRS and CDR2 YFSETQ come from the germline V gene. Here the CDR3 DNA reads TGCGCCAGCAGCTTGGGCCAGGGGTACTATGGCTACACCTTC. It encodes CASSLGQGYYGYTF.

The chain carries TRBV6-6 and TRBJ1-5, with unresolved D. The CDR3 is made up of 19 amino acids. Germline V gene lookup returns CDR1 MNHNY and CDR2 SVGAGI (reference sequence). Between the trimmed V and J ends, which lost 0 bases and 0 bases, there was a span of 18 bases. Here the CDR3 DNA reads TGTGCCAGCAGTTACTCGACACTGAGGGCTGGATATAGCAATCAGCCCCAGCATTTT. Translating it yields CASSYSTLRAGYSNQPQHF.

The chain has TRBV18 and TRBJ1-5, with no clear D. The CDR3 extends over 14 amino acids. The germline V and J ends were trimmed by 2 bases and 2 bases, with 7 bases remaining between them. Germline CDR1 and CDR2: KGHSH and LQKENI. CDR3 nucleotide sequence: TGTGCCAGCTCACCAGATATGGGCAATCAGCCCCAGCATTTT. This translates into CASSPDMGNQPQHF. The variable domain in full, with the rest retrieved from reference TRBV18 and TRBJ1-5, is NAGVMQNPRHLVRRRGQEARLRCSPMKGHSHVYWYRQLPEEGLKFMVYLQKENIIDESGMPKERFSAEFPKEGPSILRIQQVVRGDSAAYFCASSPDMGNQPQHFGDGTRLSIL.

This clonotype was counted between two and nine times. This chain uses TRBV28 with TRBJ1-5; 7 positions agree with TRBD1. Germline V gene lookup returns CDR1 MDHEN and CDR2 SYDVKM. This CDR3 has 15 amino acids. After removal of 3 bases from V and 3 bases from J, the junction contained 5 bases not matched to a gene. The CDR3 bases are TGTGCCAGCAGTTTCCTTGACAGGGACAATCAGCCCCAGCATTTT. This codes for CASSFLDRDNQPQHF.

This clonotype has more than one count but fewer than ten. The rearrangement links TRBV29-1 to TRBJ1-1; D might be TRBD1 (5 bases). Germline V gene sequence: CDR1 SQVTM, CDR2 ANQGSEA. CDR3 length: 15 amino acids. Trimming left V 1 base short and J 4 bases short, with 16 bases between. The chain's CDR3 is CSVEGSIARGTEAFF. The DNA of the CDR3 is TGCAGCGTTGAAGGGTCCATAGCAAGGGGCACTGAAGCTTTCTTT.

This chain joins TRBV6-2 or TRBV6-3 and TRBJ1-1; TRBD1 aligns across 9 bases. Germline V lookup: CDR1 MNHEY, CDR2 SVGEGT. CDR3 length: 14 residues. Trimming removed 5 bases from V and 4 bases from J; junction bases left unmatched: 5. CDR3 in DNA: TGTGCCAGCAGTAGGACAGGGGTCCGCACTGAAGCTTTCTTT. Protein product: CASSRTGVRTEAFF.

This clonotype came up a few times. The chain is built from TRBV12-3 or TRBV12-4 and TRBJ1-1; D call uncertain. Trimming cost V 4 bases and J 3 bases, with 9 bases left between them. The CDR3 runs to 13 residues. CDR3 coding DNA: TGTGCCAGCAGTTACACGAGGGACACTGAAGCTTTCTTT. This gives the protein CASSYTRDTEAFF.

This clonotype was counted ten times or more. At one end the junction does not follow the germline gene, possibly because of a read error. The CDR3 protein is CASRLMLSRGADTQYF. The CDR3 region has the DNA TGTGCCAGCCGCTTAATGCTTTCTAGAGGCGCAGATACGCAGTATTTT. This chain joins TRBV7-8 and TRBJ2-3, with no clear D. Per the germline V gene, CDR1 is SGHVS and CDR2 is FQNEAQ. The CDR3 runs to 16 residues.

Many counts were recorded for this clonotype. The chain uses TRBV7-2 and TRBJ1-3, with 8 bases matching TRBD1. CDR3 length equals 16 residues. Germline CDR1 and CDR2: SGHTA and FQGNSA. Trimming cost V 5 bases and J 4 bases; bases outside gene matches: 10. This CDR3 is CASSIHGTGIGNTIYF. DNA of the CDR3: TGTGCCAGCAGCATTCACGGGACAGGCATAGGAAACACCATATATTTT.